These 28 T cell receptor beta chains were sequenced from one sample in a study of blood T cell repertoires in COVID-19. Here immunoSEQ multiplex PCR was the method, and the copy in TCRdb shows in-frame clones only, minus some. The sample has about 150,000 clones; about 88% are singletons. Sequencing was done on a sample of peripheral blood. These receptors originate from a human donor with COVID-19, enrolled during active disease. The donor label of this sample is uncertain.

The gene calls are TRBV5-1 and TRBJ2-1; TRBD2 agrees at 13 bases. The V and J ends lost 4 bases and 10 bases, in that order; junction bases with no gene match: 5. The CDR3 is 14 amino acids. Germline V gene data show CDR1 as SGHRS and CDR2 as YFSETQ. CDR3 nucleotides: TGCGCCAGCAGCCTCGGGACTAGCGGGGCCGAGCAGTTCTTC. Protein sequence: CASSLGTSGAEQFF.

The V call is TRBV19, the J call TRBJ2-2; 7 nucleotides align to TRBD1. V gave up 2 bases and J gave up 5 bases; unmatched junction bases: 2. CDR1 and CDR2 from the germline V gene are LNHDA and SQIVND (reference sequence). The CDR3 runs to 14 residues. The CDR3 spells CASSINRGTGELFF. In nucleotides, the CDR3 is TGTGCCAGTAGTATAAACAGGGGAACCGGGGAGCTGTTTTTT.

This chain uses TRBV19 with TRBJ1-1, with D possibly TRBD1 on 6 matching bases. This CDR3 comprises 18 residues. Germline V gene lookup returns CDR1 LNHDA and CDR2 SQIVND (reference sequence). V was shortened by 7 bases and J by 3 bases, with 27 bases between the two germline ends. CDR3 nucleotide sequence: TGTGCCAGTAAGGCGTCGGGGGGCGAAAAGGGCGGGGACACTGAAGCTTTCTTT. Translated: CASKASGGEKGGDTEAFF.

This clone came up once. The chain combines TRBV18 with TRBJ1-1; D ambiguous. Germline CDR1 reads KGHSH; CDR2 reads LQKENI. This CDR3 spans 13 amino acids. V was pared by 0 bases and J by 11 bases, with 13 bases between. Written as DNA, the CDR3 is TGTGCCAGCTCACCACCGACCCCCCTGGAGGCTTTCTTT. Translating gives CASSPPTPLEAFF.

The chain joins TRBV15 to TRBJ1-2; unclear D gene. The CDR3 runs to 14 residues. With 0 bases removed from V and 2 bases from J, the gap between germline ends came to 7 bases. Germline V gene data show CDR1 as LNHNV and CDR2 as YYDKDF (reference sequence). In DNA, the CDR3 is TGTGCCACCAGCAGAGAGAGGCAGAACTATGGCTACACCTTC. Translation gives CATSRERQNYGYTF.

The V and J genes are TRBV2 and TRBJ2-7; perhaps TRBD2 as D (6 bases). CDR1 is SNHLY, CDR2 FYNNEI, per germline. The V gene lost 7 bases and the J gene lost 1 base, with 14 bases spanning the gap. The CDR3 extends over 14 amino acids. DNA of the CDR3: TGTGCCAGCACAACCTTGGGGGGTTCCTACGAGCAGTACTTC. This encodes CASTTLGGSYEQYF.

The chain joins TRBV7-3 to TRBJ2-7, with D possibly TRBD1 on 6 matching bases. V was shortened by 0 bases and J by 4 bases, with 7 bases between the two germline ends. The CDR3 is 13 amino acids. Looked up from germline, CDR1 is SGHTA and CDR2 is FQGTGA. CDR3 loop: CASSLTGGYEQYF. The DNA for the CDR3 is TGTGCCAGCAGCTTAACAGGGGGTTACGAGCAGTACTTC.

The J gene is TRBJ1-1, the V gene TRBV7-9, with unresolved D. CDR1 is SEHNR and CDR2 is FQNEAQ in the germline V gene (reference sequence). This CDR3 is 14 amino acids long. Trimming stripped 1 base from V and 0 bases from J, with 6 bases between. CDR3 in DNA: TGTGCCAGCAGCTTAGGCGGCCTGAACACTGAAGCTTTCTTT. This translates into CASSLGGLNTEAFF.

The gene calls are TRBV6-1 and TRBJ1-1; perhaps TRBD1 as D (6 bases). Germline CDR1 and CDR2: MNHNS and SASEGT. The CDR3 has 15 residues. The V end lost 2 bases, the J end lost 6 bases, and 16 bases lay between the germline ends. The CDR3 here is CASSENRGILAEAFF. The CDR3, as DNA: TGTGCCAGCAGTGAAAATAGGGGGATCTTGGCTGAAGCTTTCTTT.

Sample share makes this clone medium-sized (0.01 to 0.1%). The J gene is TRBJ1-3, the V gene TRBV27; a weak D match, TRBD1 (5 bases). Looked up from germline, CDR1 is MNHEY and CDR2 is SMNVEV (reference sequence). The CDR3 has 14 amino acids. The V gene lost 4 bases and the J gene lost 0 bases, with 7 bases spanning the gap. DNA for the CDR3: TGTGCCAGCAGTTCGGACACCTCTGGAAACACCATATATTTT. This gives the protein CASSSDTSGNTIYF.

In this sample, this clone turned up once. The rearrangement links TRBV10-3 to TRBJ1-2, with TRBD1 matching over 9 bases. CDR1 and CDR2 (germline): ENHRY, SYGVKD. CDR3 size: 15 residues. The V segment lost 0 bases and the J segment 3 bases; nucleotides outside the gene matches: 2. This chain's CDR3 is CAISESRTGDYGYTF. CDR3 nucleotide sequence: TGTGCCATCAGTGAGTCACGGACAGGGGACTATGGCTACACCTTC.

This chain uses TRBV3-1 (or the pseudogene TRBV3-2) with TRBJ2-1; D unresolved. The V gene lost 4 bases and the J gene lost 9 bases, with 13 bases spanning the gap. The CDR3 sequence is 13 residues long. Germline V gene data show CDR1 as LGHDT and CDR2 as YNNKEL (reference sequence). The CDR3 DNA is TGTGCCAGCAGCCCCCGCCTAGTGATTGAGCAGTTCTTC. As protein: CASSPRLVIEQFF.

J is TRBJ2-6 and V is TRBV18; D not certain. The germline V gene encodes CDR1 KGHSH and CDR2 LQKENI. V was cut by 6 bases and J by 1 base, with 10 bases left in between. The CDR3 has 15 residues. CDR3 loop: CASSLDTSGANVLTF. CDR3 DNA: TGTGCCAGCTCTCTCGACACTTCTGGGGCCAACGTCCTGACTTTC.

For the CDR3, the DNA is TGTGCCAGCAGCGCGGGGCACTATGGCTACACCTTC. Its protein is CASSAGHYGYTF. The chain is built from TRBV12-3 or TRBV12-4 and TRBJ1-2, with a possible D match to TRBD1 (5 bases). The CDR3 contains 12 residues. The V gene lost 6 bases and the J gene lost 3 bases, with 8 bases spanning the gap.

This CDR3 is CASTEDRDRVMNTEAFF. The CDR3 DNA reads TGCGCCAGCACCGAGGACCGGGACAGGGTTATGAACACTGAAGCTTTCTTT. This chain connects TRBV5-1 to TRBJ1-1; 9 nucleotides line up with TRBD1. The CDR3 is made up of 17 amino acids. The V segment lost 6 bases and the J segment 0 bases; nucleotides outside the gene matches: 12. CDR1 is SGHRS and CDR2 is YFSETQ in the germline V gene.

The V and J genes are TRBV15 and TRBJ2-5, with D possibly being TRBD1 (6 bases). V dropped 4 bases and J dropped 4 bases, with 13 bases sitting between them. The length of the CDR3 is 14 residues. Germline CDR1 reads LNHNV; CDR2 reads YYDKDF (reference sequence). The chain's CDR3 is CATSTGAEGETQYF. In DNA form, the CDR3 reads TGTGCCACCAGCACAGGGGCTGAGGGAGAGACCCAGTACTTC.

This rearrangement joins TRBV12-3 or TRBV12-4 to TRBJ1-2, with no clear D. Trimming removed 6 bases at V and 6 bases at J, with 2 bases between. The CDR3 length is 9 residues. CDR3 in DNA: TGTGCCAGCAGCGATGGCTACACCTTC. Translated, it gives CASSDGYTF.

The V and J genes are TRBV6-4 and TRBJ1-3; D is ambiguous. From germline, CDR1 is MRHNA and CDR2 SNTAGT. This CDR3 region has 12 residues. Between the trimmed V and J ends, which lost 4 bases and 8 bases, there was a span of 9 bases. In DNA, the CDR3 is TGTGCCAGCAGTGTCGAACTACACACCATATATTTT. This codes for CASSVELHTIYF.

The rearrangement joins TRBV19 to TRBJ2-2; 7 bases match TRBD1. With V trimmed by 7 bases and J by 4 bases, 21 bases remained unmatched. Germline CDR1 is LNHDA and CDR2 is SQIVND (reference sequence). This CDR3 comprises 19 residues. CDR3 residues: CASTLMAPGQVGVTGELFF. The CDR3 DNA reads as TGTGCCAGTACCCTAATGGCCCCAGGACAGGTTGGCGTCACCGGGGAGCTGTTTTTT.

The chain links TRBV7-3 to TRBJ2-5, with a tentative D call TRBD1 (5 bases). Per the germline V gene, CDR1 is SGHTA and CDR2 is FQGTGA. V was shortened by 5 bases and J by 2 bases, with 12 bases between the two germline ends. This CDR3 has 14 residues. The chain's CDR3 is CASSESTAQETQYF. The DNA for the CDR3 is TGTGCCAGCAGCGAGTCGACAGCACAAGAGACCCAGTACTTC.

The chain has TRBV3-1 (or the pseudogene TRBV3-2) and TRBJ2-7; 7 nucleotides agree with TRBD2. Looked up from germline, CDR1 is LGHDT and CDR2 is YNNKEL (reference sequence). Trimming at V came to 0 bases and at J to 7 bases, leaving 12 bases not matched to a gene. This CDR3 spans 16 amino acids. The CDR3 coding sequence is TGTGCCAGCAGCCAAGAGATAAGCGGGGCCGGGGGGGAGCAGTACTTC. It encodes CASSQEISGAGGEQYF.

The chain couples TRBV11-2 to TRBJ2-7; the D gene is possibly TRBD1 (5 bases). The V and J ends lost 2 bases and 12 bases respectively, with 11 bases between them. Germline lookup yields CDR1 SGHAT and CDR2 FQNNGV. This CDR3 is built from 11 residues. Here the CDR3 DNA reads TGTGCCAGCAGCTTAAGTGGACACCCGTACTTC. It translates to CASSLSGHPYF.

V gene TRBV5-1 combines with J gene TRBJ2-5; TRBD1 matches 10 bases. The trim removed 3 bases at V and 3 bases at J, leaving 2 bases unmatched. Germline loops: CDR1 SGHRS, CDR2 YFSETQ. CDR3 length: 14 residues. CDR3 sequence (DNA): TGCGCCAGCAGCTGGACAGGGGGAGAAGAGACCCAGTACTTC. Its protein product is CASSWTGGEETQYF.

V gene TRBV2 combines with J gene TRBJ1-3, with D perhaps matching TRBD1 (5 bases). Germline assignment: CDR1 SNHLY and CDR2 FYNNEI. V was shortened by 8 bases and J by 0 bases, with 11 bases between the two germline ends. CDR3 length equals 14 residues. CDR3 bases: TGTGCCAGCGCAAGGGGATCCTCTGGAAACACCATATATTTT. Its translation is CASARGSSGNTIYF.

The chain couples TRBV25-1 to TRBJ2-1, with a weak D call TRBD1 (7 bases). This CDR3 is 13 amino acids long. Germline CDR1 MGHDK, CDR2 SYGVNS. The ends were cut back, 6 bases at V and 6 bases at J, with 12 bases in the middle. CDR3 in DNA: TGTGCCAGCAGACACAGGGGAGGCAATGAGCAGTTCTTC. The encoded protein is CASRHRGGNEQFF.

This chain uses TRBV20-1 with TRBJ1-2; 8 nucleotides match TRBD1. Germline V gives CDR1 DFQATT, CDR2 SNEGSKA (reference sequence). The V and J ends lost 3 bases and 6 bases, in that order; junction bases with no gene match: 9. The CDR3 runs to 14 residues. CDR3 sequence: CSASDSGGADGYTF. The CDR3 nucleotides are TGCAGTGCTAGTGATTCAGGGGGCGCAGATGGCTACACCTTC.

The rearrangement links TRBV24-1 to TRBJ1-5; 11 bases line up with TRBD1. The V gene end was trimmed by 5 bases and the J gene end by 6 bases; junction bases not matched to a gene: 5. The CDR3 runs 15 residues. Germline values: CDR1 KGHDR, CDR2 SFDVKD. The CDR3 reads CATSGRGQGVQPQHF. The CDR3 coding sequence is TGTGCCACCAGTGGCAGGGGACAGGGGGTTCAGCCCCAGCATTTT.

The chain joins TRBV4-1 to TRBJ2-3, with 7 bases fitting TRBD1. CDR3 length: 15 amino acids. Germline V gives CDR1 MGHRA, CDR2 YSYEKL. V was pared by 1 base and J by 2 bases, with 3 bases of the junction left unmatched. The CDR3 DNA follows: TGCGCCAGCAGCCAAGGAGGGGGCTTCACAGATACGCAGTATTTT. Amino acids: CASSQGGGFTDTQYF.